Reported below is one T cell receptor (beta chain). Its specificity is unknown. All donors qualified as healthy HIV-negative adults and had experienced no recent acute infections or vaccinations. This entry belongs to a study of shared clonotypes between healthy human individuals. The overall study: The donor group consisted of two women and a few men, aged 18 to 49. Points from the study as a whole: Some naive CD4 clonotypes, 4% to 6%, turned up in common across several donors. Compared with memory subsets, naive subsets generally had larger estimated richness.

Measured with immunoSEQ multiplex PCR; TCRdb has only the in-frame clones, and not every one. The table has roughly 2.5 million clones, roughly nine tenths seen once. The germline gives CDR1 SGHVS, CDR2 FQNEAQ. The junction had 9 bases not matched to a gene; V was cut back by 2 bases and J by 4 bases. The CDR3 extends over 16 amino acids. This receptor was taken from a man between 18 and 35 years old in good health. Sequenced sample: naive CD4+ T cells sorted from blood. Documented subset: CD45RA+ positively selected. The V gene is TRBV7-8, the J gene TRBJ2-5; 8 bases match TRBD2. The CDR3 DNA is TGTGCCAGCAGCTTACCGGCTAGCGGGTTTGGAGAGACCCAGTACTTC. Protein sequence: CASSLPASGFGETQYF.